Listed here is a single T cell receptor beta chain. The antigen remains unidentified. Germline V gives CDR1 SGHRS, CDR2 YFSETQ. V lost 4 bases to trimming and J lost 8 bases; unmatched junction nucleotides: 10. The CDR3 has 15 residues. This sample stems from a study of T cell responses to AZD1222 COVID-19 vaccine. The study, taken as a whole, reports: Among vaccine-associated CD4 TCRs, coverage spanned spike, with dominance at 160-218 and 743-854. The number of AZD1222 recipients seropositive at baseline was only five or six.

Data came from immunoSEQ multiplex PCR; TCRdb stores just in-frame clones and leaves some out. The sample has approximately 30,000 clones; 92% are singletons. This chain connects TRBV5-1 to TRBJ2-1; 9 nucleotides line up with TRBD1. The sequencing used peripheral blood, collected 28 days after the second AZD1222 dose. The TCR originated in an adult who received the AZD1222 COVID-19 vaccine. This CDR3 is CASSRGQGGGDEQFF. The DNA of the CDR3 is TGCGCCAGCAGCAGGGGACAGGGAGGAGGGGATGAGCAGTTCTTC.